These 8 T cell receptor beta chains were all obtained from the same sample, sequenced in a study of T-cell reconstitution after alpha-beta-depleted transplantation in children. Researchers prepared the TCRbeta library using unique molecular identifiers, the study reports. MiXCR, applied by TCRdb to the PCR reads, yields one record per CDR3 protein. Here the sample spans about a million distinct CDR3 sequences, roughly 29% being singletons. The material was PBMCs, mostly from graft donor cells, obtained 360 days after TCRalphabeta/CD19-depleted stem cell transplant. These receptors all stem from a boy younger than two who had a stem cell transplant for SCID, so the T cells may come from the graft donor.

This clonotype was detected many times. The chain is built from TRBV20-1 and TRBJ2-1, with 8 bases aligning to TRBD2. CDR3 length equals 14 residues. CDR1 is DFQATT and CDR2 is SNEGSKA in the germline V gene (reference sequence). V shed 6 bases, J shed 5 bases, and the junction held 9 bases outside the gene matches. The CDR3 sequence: CSAAGTSNHNEQFF. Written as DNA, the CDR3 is TGCAGTGCGGCCGGGACTAGTAACCACAATGAGCAGTTCTTC.

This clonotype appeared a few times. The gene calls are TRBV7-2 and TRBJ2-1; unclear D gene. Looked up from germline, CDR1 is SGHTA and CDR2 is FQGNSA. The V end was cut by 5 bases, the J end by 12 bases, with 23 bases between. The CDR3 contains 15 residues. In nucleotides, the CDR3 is TGTGCCAGCAGCGAACGAGGACCGGGCGAAAGAGGGCAGTTCTTC. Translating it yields CASSERGPGERGQFF.

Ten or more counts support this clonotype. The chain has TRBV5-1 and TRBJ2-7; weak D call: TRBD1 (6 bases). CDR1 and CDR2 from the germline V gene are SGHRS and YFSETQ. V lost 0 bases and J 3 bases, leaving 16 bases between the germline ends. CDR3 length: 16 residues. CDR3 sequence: CASSLVSQGINYEQYF. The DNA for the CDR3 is TGCGCCAGCAGCTTGGTCTCTCAGGGGATCAACTACGAGCAGTACTTC.

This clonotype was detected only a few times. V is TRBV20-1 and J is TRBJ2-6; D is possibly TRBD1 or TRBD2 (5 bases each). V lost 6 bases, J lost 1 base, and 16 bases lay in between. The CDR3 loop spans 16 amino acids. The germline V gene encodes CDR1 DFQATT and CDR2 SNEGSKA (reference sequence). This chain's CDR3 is CSAPGRGLSGANVLTF. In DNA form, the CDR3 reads TGCAGTGCCCCAGGACGGGGCTTGTCTGGGGCCAACGTCCTGACTTTC.

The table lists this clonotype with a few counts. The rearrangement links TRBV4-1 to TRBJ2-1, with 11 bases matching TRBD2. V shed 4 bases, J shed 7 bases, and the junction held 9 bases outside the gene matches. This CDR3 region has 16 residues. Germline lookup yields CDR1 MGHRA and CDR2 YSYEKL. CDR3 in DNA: TGCGCCAGCAGCCGTACTAGCGGGGGAAGGGGTAATGAGCAGTTCTTC. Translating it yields CASSRTSGGRGNEQFF.

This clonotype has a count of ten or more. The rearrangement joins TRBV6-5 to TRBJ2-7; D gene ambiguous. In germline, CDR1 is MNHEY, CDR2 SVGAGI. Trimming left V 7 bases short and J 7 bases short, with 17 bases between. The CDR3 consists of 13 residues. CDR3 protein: CASNYEIASEQYF. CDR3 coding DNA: TGTGCCAGCAACTATGAGATAGCCTCGGAGCAGTACTTC.

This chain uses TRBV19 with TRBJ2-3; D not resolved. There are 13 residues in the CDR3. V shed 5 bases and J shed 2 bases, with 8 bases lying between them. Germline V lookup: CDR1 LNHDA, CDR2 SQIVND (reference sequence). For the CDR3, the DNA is TGTGCCAGTAGTGATGACATCACAGATACGCAGTATTTT. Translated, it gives CASSDDITDTQYF.

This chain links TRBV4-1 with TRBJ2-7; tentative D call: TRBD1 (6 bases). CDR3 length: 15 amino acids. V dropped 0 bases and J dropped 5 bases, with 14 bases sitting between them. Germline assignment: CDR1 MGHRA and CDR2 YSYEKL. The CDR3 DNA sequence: TGCGCCAGCAGCCAAGATGTACAGGGATTTGACGAGCAGTACTTC. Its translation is CASSQDVQGFDEQYF.